The 21 T cell receptor beta chains below were found in one sample sequenced in a study of T cells in Graves' hyperthyroidism and ophthalmopathy. TCR beta CDR3 regions were amplified from RNA. When the TCR CDR3 underwent first-round RT-PCR, the HTBI primer set was used. Via MiXCR, TCRdb re-called the multiplex PCR reads, giving one row per CDR3 protein. This sample carries around 370,000 distinct CDR3 sequences, about a fifth of them seen once, and the ten largest clones take 40%. Sequenced: blood. The receptors stem from a man aged 18 to 30 with Graves' ophthalmopathy.

This chain joins TRBV10-3 and TRBJ1-5; weak D call: TRBD1 (5 bases). The CDR3 consists of 14 residues. The germline V gene has CDR1 ENHRY and CDR2 SYGVKD. V lost 4 bases and J 5 bases, leaving 12 bases between the germline ends. For the CDR3, the DNA is TGTGCCATCAGTGGGGTGGGGGGAGATCAGCCCCAGCATTTT. It encodes CAISGVGGDQPQHF.

The genes are TRBV11-3 and TRBJ2-1; D unclear. The CDR3 spans 12 residues. V was pared by 4 bases and J by 9 bases, with 10 bases between. CDR1 and CDR2 from the germline V gene are SGHNT and YENEEA. The CDR3 spells CASSSRLGEQFF. CDR3 DNA sequence: TGTGCCAGCAGCTCGCGACTGGGTGAGCAGTTCTTC.

In its sample, this clonotype was seen a few times. The V and J genes are TRBV9 and TRBJ2-1, with 8 bases that match TRBD2. The CDR3 totals 16 residues. The germline gives CDR1 SGDLS, CDR2 YYNGEE. The trim removed 0 bases at V and 0 bases at J, leaving 2 bases unmatched. DNA of the CDR3: TGTGCCAGCAGCGTAGCTGGGACTAGCTCCTACAATGAGCAGTTCTTC. Translation gives CASSVAGTSSYNEQFF.

The chain couples TRBV3-1 to TRBJ2-2, with D hard to call. The V end lost 3 bases, the J end lost 5 bases, and 10 bases lay between the germline ends. The CDR3 consists of 14 residues. CDR1 is LGHDT and CDR2 is YNNKEL in the germline V gene (reference sequence). CDR3 protein: CASSHPGDTGELFF. DNA of the CDR3: TGTGCCAGCAGCCACCCGGGTGATACCGGGGAGCTGTTTTTT.

This clonotype was found a few times. The chain uses TRBV15 and TRBJ2-5; either TRBD1 or TRBD2 may supply D (5 bases each). The germline V and J ends were trimmed by 1 base and 2 bases, with 14 bases remaining between them. The length of the CDR3 is 16 residues. Germline V gene lookup returns CDR1 LNHNV and CDR2 YYDKDF (reference sequence). CDR3 DNA sequence: TGTGCCACCAGCAGAGTGGGGAGTTGGGGGCAAGAGACCCAGTACTTC. Translation gives CATSRVGSWGQETQYF. Based on the CDR3 plus reference TRBV15 and TRBJ2-5, the full variable domain is DAMVIQNPRYQVTQFGKPVTLSCSQTLNHNVMYWYQQKSSQAPKLLFHYYDKDFNNEADTPDNFQSRRPNTSFCFLDIRSPGLGDTAMYLCATSRVGSWGQETQYFGPGTRLLVL.

J is TRBJ1-2 and V is TRBV29-1, with 9 bases matching TRBD1. In germline, CDR1 is SQVTM, CDR2 ANQGSEA. The CDR3 loop spans 15 amino acids. With 7 bases clipped from V and 2 bases from J, the junction kept 11 bases outside the gene matches. The CDR3 loop reads CSAITGGAENYGYTF. The CDR3 region has the DNA TGCAGCGCTATAACAGGGGGCGCCGAGAACTATGGCTACACCTTC.

This clonotype was recorded at least ten times. Here the CDR3 DNA reads TGTGCCAGCAGTTTTGGACAGGATAACTATGGCTACACCTTC. Translated, it gives CASSFGQDNYGYTF. The gene calls are TRBV12-3 or TRBV12-4 and TRBJ1-2, with 7 bases aligning to TRBD1. Trimming at V came to 3 bases and at J to 1 base, leaving 2 bases not matched to a gene. The CDR3 loop spans 14 amino acids.

The chain couples TRBV2 to TRBJ1-1; D is uncertain. Germline V gene lookup returns CDR1 SNHLY and CDR2 FYNNEI. V lost 2 bases, J lost 0 bases, and 13 bases lay in between. CDR3 length equals 16 residues. The CDR3 DNA reads as TGTGCCAGCAGTGAAAGTTGGCAGTACATGAACACTGAAGCTTTCTTT. Translation: CASSESWQYMNTEAFF.

The CDR3, as DNA: TGTGCCAGCAGCCTCCAGGGGCAGGGGGCTGGCGAGCAGTACTTC. This codes for CASSLQGQGAGEQYF. The J gene is TRBJ2-7, the V gene TRBV11-1, with TRBD1 identical over 8 bases. After removal of 5 bases from V and 6 bases from J, the junction contained 12 bases not matched to a gene. The germline V gene has CDR1 SGHAT and CDR2 FQDESV (reference sequence). The CDR3 is made up of 15 amino acids.

The J gene is TRBJ2-1, the V gene TRBV11-1, with 8 bases aligning to TRBD1. This CDR3 comprises 15 residues. Germline CDR1 and CDR2: SGHAT and FQDESV (reference sequence). After removal of 5 bases from V and 2 bases from J, the junction contained 5 bases not matched to a gene. CDR3 region: CASSDPGGTYNEQFF. The CDR3, as DNA: TGTGCCAGCAGCGATCCAGGGGGCACCTACAATGAGCAGTTCTTC. The full variable domain, in which reference TRBV11-1 and TRBJ2-1 provide the parts outside the CDR3, is EAEVAQSPRYKITEKSQAVAFWCDPISGHATLYWYRQILGQGPELLVQFQDESVVDDSQLPKDRFSAERLKGVDSTLKIQPAELGDSAMYLCASSDPGGTYNEQFFGPGTRLTVL.

This clonotype turned up a few times. This chain links TRBV20-1 with TRBJ2-5, with 9 bases matching TRBD1. Germline V CDR1 and CDR2: DFQATT, SNEGSKA (reference sequence). The CDR3 has 16 residues. V trimming: 1 base; J trimming: 5 bases; junction bases outside the gene matches: 11. The CDR3: CSARAFGQGYDETQYF. CDR3 DNA sequence: TGCAGTGCTAGAGCGTTTGGACAGGGGTATGACGAGACCCAGTACTTC.

This clonotype turned up a few times. The chain joins TRBV28 to TRBJ2-4, with 9 bases fitting TRBD1. This CDR3 has 15 residues. The V gene end was trimmed by 6 bases and the J gene end by 2 bases; junction bases not matched to a gene: 5. Germline V CDR1 and CDR2: MDHEN, SYDVKM. The DNA of the CDR3 is TGTGCCAGCAGACAACAGGGGGCACCCAAAAACATTCAGTACTTC. Amino acids: CASRQQGAPKNIQYF.

The sample holds a few counts of this clonotype. The chain combines TRBV18 with TRBJ1-4, with D hard to call. The length of the CDR3 is 13 residues. Germline CDR1 KGHSH, CDR2 LQKENI. Deletions cut 2 bases from V and 6 bases from J, with 7 bases between. The CDR3 is CASSPASDEKLFF. For the CDR3, the DNA is TGTGCCAGCTCACCAGCTTCAGATGAAAAACTGTTTTTT.

Many counts were recorded for this clonotype. The V and J genes are TRBV27 and TRBJ2-7; TRBD1 is a possible D gene (5 bases). CDR3 length: 12 amino acids. Germline V lookup: CDR1 MNHEY, CDR2 SMNVEV (reference sequence). V was trimmed by 3 bases and J by 7 bases, leaving 10 bases between them. The chain's CDR3 is CASSFWGSEQYF. Written as DNA, the CDR3 is TGTGCCAGCAGTTTTTGGGGCAGTGAGCAGTACTTC.

This clonotype was found many times. Mismatch with germline at one junction end may stem from a read error. V and J are TRBV12-3 or TRBV12-4 and TRBJ2-7; tentative D call: TRBD2 (5 bases). The length of the CDR3 is 15 residues. The CDR3 loop is CTSSLRRISSGEQYF. The CDR3 DNA follows: TGTACCAGCAGTTTGCGGCGTATATCTTCGGGGGAGCAGTACTTC.

This clonotype was recorded many times. The CDR3 sequence: CRVDKNTGELFF. CDR3 coding DNA: TGCAGGGTGGACAAGAACACCGGGGAGCTGTTTTTT. V gene TRBV20-1 combines with J gene TRBJ2-2, with D perhaps TRBD1 (5 bases). The CDR3 has 12 residues. Germline lookup yields CDR1 DFQATT and CDR2 SNEGSKA (reference sequence).

This clonotype came up many times. J is TRBJ2-7 and V is TRBV3-1; possible D gene TRBD2, 7 bases. V was trimmed by 1 base and J by 2 bases, leaving 15 bases between them. Germline-derived CDR1 and CDR2 are LGHDT and YNNKEL (reference sequence). CDR3 length: 16 residues. CDR3 residues: CASSQGPQGGTYEQYF. The CDR3 bases are TGTGCCAGCAGCCAAGGACCACAGGGAGGGACCTACGAGCAGTACTTC.

This clonotype was observed many times. V and J are TRBV10-3 and TRBJ1-2, with D uncertain. CDR1 and CDR2 from the germline V gene are ENHRY and SYGVKD. The V and J ends lost 3 bases and 2 bases respectively, with 10 bases between them. The CDR3 runs 14 residues. Here the CDR3 DNA reads TGTGCCATCAGTGAAGGGAGAGGGAACTATGGCTACACCTTC. As protein: CAISEGRGNYGYTF.

This clonotype turned up a few times. J is TRBJ1-3 and V is TRBV5-1; 12 bases match TRBD1. CDR1 is SGHRS, CDR2 YFSETQ, per germline. V lost 4 bases, J lost 7 bases, and 3 bases stayed unmatched. The CDR3 loop spans 14 amino acids. CDR3 coding DNA: TGCGCCAGCAGCCCGGGACAGGGGGCGAACACCATATATTTT. It yields the protein CASSPGQGANTIYF.

The rearrangement uses TRBV4-1 and TRBJ2-2, with D maybe TRBD1 (6 bases). The V and J ends lost 4 bases and 0 bases respectively, with 12 bases between them. Germline values: CDR1 MGHRA, CDR2 YSYEKL. CDR3 length equals 16 residues. CDR3 region: CASSPWGTTNTGELFF. CDR3 coding DNA: TGCGCCAGCAGCCCGTGGGGGACAACGAACACCGGGGAGCTGTTTTTT.

V usage is TRBV5-1 and J usage is TRBJ2-7; the D call may be TRBD1 or TRBD2 (5 bases each). This CDR3 has 14 residues. The germline V and J ends were trimmed by 3 bases and 6 bases, with 16 bases remaining between them. Germline V CDR1 and CDR2: SGHRS, YFSETQ. The CDR3 coding sequence is TGCGCCAGCAGCTCACCGGGGCCGGGCGGCGAGCAGTACTTC. Amino acids: CASSSPGPGGEQYF.